This entry describes one TCR beta chain. Its specificity is not known. Researchers reported that TCR beta cDNA libraries carried unique molecular identifiers. T cells numbering roughly 1 to 10 million yielded some 480,000 cDNA molecules. TCRdb re-called the PCR reads through MiXCR, storing one row per CDR3 protein. The sample lists hundreds of thousands of distinct CDR3 sequences, under 55% occurring once. The data stem from a study of post-analysis software for immune sequencing data. Study findings and constraints: About five TRBV segments were more frequent in patients than controls; TRBV5-6, TRBV5-1 and TRBV20-1 belonged to this group. Samples sharing a preparation batch grouped tightly together when assessed by F measure.

The CDR3 runs 16 residues. Germline values: CDR1 LNHNV, CDR2 YYDKDF (reference sequence). The V segment lost 0 bases and the J segment 5 bases; nucleotides outside the gene matches: 1. The sample comprised blood. This TCR came from a girl aged 5 to 17 with multiple sclerosis. The chain uses TRBV15 and TRBJ2-1; TRBD2 agrees at 13 bases. The CDR3 DNA sequence: TGTGCCACCAGCAGAGATGGACTAGCGGGAGACAATGAGCAGTTCTTC. Protein sequence: CATSRDGLAGDNEQFF.